The T cell receptor beta chain described here comes from a study of T cell repertoires in cytomegalovirus infection. Study at large: Matching HLA type, along with CMV infection, was indicated by public TCR beta signatures. Overall study results and limits: Carriers of CMV plus the relevant HLA were identified by cumulative public TCR beta family frequency.

TCRdb reprocessed the reads via MiXCR and lists one record per CDR3 protein. The sample shows some 560,000 distinct CDR3 sequences, about 40% of them seen only once. With respect to this clonotype: Antigen: not known.

Sequenced material: cultured PBMCs, taken from culture after CMV antigen stimulation. The receptor was derived from a human donor in good health (CMV status not recorded). Some clones in this sample may be carry-over from other donors' samples.

This chain's CDR3 is CASSYKPSDHYSVLNNEQFF. The DNA for the CDR3 is TGTGCCAGCAGTTACAAGCCGAGCGACCACTATAGCGTCCTAAACAATGAGCAGTTCTTC. The rearrangement joins TRBV6-5 to TRBJ2-1; D is perhaps TRBD2 (5 bases). Germline CDR1 is MNHEY and CDR2 is SVGAGI. The V and J ends lost 2 bases and 5 bases respectively, with 28 bases between them. The CDR3 totals 20 residues.